Following are 25 T cell receptor beta chains from one sample sequenced in a study of cytomegalovirus exposure and HLA in healthy donors. This PCR relied on a set of 60 Vbeta primers and 13 Jbeta primers. Profiling relied on immunoSEQ multiplex PCR, and the TCRdb table lists in-frame clones only, not all of them. The table shows 55,000 to 70,000 clones, with about 60% occurring only once. Sequenced material: PBMCs. All receptors come from a woman aged 50 to 60 in good health and CMV-seronegative.

This clone was picked up a small number of times. The chain has TRBV4-3 and TRBJ1-1; D possibly corresponds to TRBD1 (5 bases). The CDR3 covers 14 residues. From germline, CDR1 is LGHNA and CDR2 YSLEER. V shed 2 bases and J shed 11 bases, with 18 bases lying between them. The CDR3 bases are TGCGCCAGCAGCCAACAGGGAAAGTCCGGTGGGGCTTTCTTT. Translated, it gives CASSQQGKSGGAFF.

This clone came up a few times. The V call is TRBV7-2, the J call TRBJ2-1; D is uncertain. CDR3 length: 16 residues. The germline V gene encodes CDR1 SGHTA and CDR2 FQGNSA. V was cut by 5 bases and J by 0 bases, with 14 bases left in between. The CDR3 sequence is CASSPEVASSYNEQFF. The CDR3 DNA sequence: TGTGCCAGCAGCCCAGAGGTGGCGAGCTCCTACAATGAGCAGTTCTTC. The full variable domain, its missing parts supplied by reference TRBV7-2 and TRBJ2-1, is GAGVSQSPSNKVTEKGKDVELRCDPISGHTALYWYRQSLGQGLEFLIYFQGNSAPDKSGLPSDRFSAERTGGSVSTLTIQRTQQEDSAVYLCASSPEVASSYNEQFFGPGTRLTVL.

The chain employs TRBV5-1 and TRBJ1-2; TRBD1 is a possible D gene (5 bases). The CDR3 spans 15 residues. CDR1 and CDR2 from the germline V gene are SGHRS and YFSETQ. The germline V and J ends were trimmed by 4 bases and 5 bases, with 18 bases remaining between them. CDR3 bases: TGCGCCAGCAGCGACAGCCGCTCCGCCCTATATGGCTACACCTTC. Amino acid sequence: CASSDSRSALYGYTF.

This chain links TRBV6-5 with TRBJ2-7; tentatively, D is TRBD1 (5 bases). Trimming cost V 5 bases and J 0 bases, with 14 bases left between them. Germline CDR1 reads MNHEY; CDR2 reads SVGAGI. This CDR3 contains 15 residues. DNA of the CDR3: TGTGCCAGCAGTAGTTTCAGGGTATACTCCTACGAGCAGTACTTC. Amino acid sequence: CASSSFRVYSYEQYF.

This clone has more than one count but fewer than ten. The V gene is TRBV7-9, the J gene TRBJ1-2, with TRBD1 as a possible D gene (6 bases). The CDR3 consists of 15 residues. V was pared by 5 bases and J by 8 bases, with 21 bases between. Germline V gene data show CDR1 as SEHNR and CDR2 as FQNEAQ (reference sequence). The CDR3 bases are TGTGCCAGCAGCCCCAGGAGATTGGGGGCTGAAGGCTACACCTTC. As protein: CASSPRRLGAEGYTF.

The chain combines TRBV9 with TRBJ2-1, with D maybe TRBD2 (5 bases). The ends were cut back, 3 bases at V and 2 bases at J, with 15 bases in the middle. Germline CDR1 and CDR2: SGDLS and YYNGEE. The CDR3 has 16 residues. Here the CDR3 reads CASSAGSNGAYNEQFF. The CDR3 DNA reads as TGTGCCAGCAGCGCGGGGTCGAACGGGGCCTACAATGAGCAGTTCTTC.

The chain combines TRBV14 with TRBJ1-3; D is unclear. The CDR3 has 16 residues. Germline CDR1 and CDR2: SGHDN and FVKESK. V was cut by 5 bases and J by 0 bases, with 14 bases left in between. The CDR3 bases are TGTGCCAGCAGCGGGAAGGGAGTGAGCTCTGGAAACACCATATATTTT. This codes for CASSGKGVSSGNTIYF.

Ten or more counts support this clone. This chain links TRBV29-1 with TRBJ1-4; 8 bases are shared with TRBD1. The length of the CDR3 is 15 residues. CDR1 is SQVTM, CDR2 ANQGSEA, per germline. The trim removed 4 bases at V and 0 bases at J, leaving 4 bases unmatched. The CDR3 DNA reads TGCAGCGTTGCGCCGACAGGGGCAACTAATGAAAAACTGTTTTTT. Translating gives CSVAPTGATNEKLFF.

This rearrangement joins TRBV29-1 to TRBJ1-2; D is uncertain. V lost 6 bases to trimming and J lost 0 bases, with 11 bases between them. Germline V lookup: CDR1 SQVTM, CDR2 ANQGSEA. The CDR3 loop spans 13 amino acids. The CDR3 DNA reads as TGCAGCGTCCCTAGTCTGACTAACTATGGCTACACCTTC. It specifies CSVPSLTNYGYTF.

The rearrangement uses TRBV28 and TRBJ2-1, with D uncertain. Germline CDR1 reads MDHEN; CDR2 reads SYDVKM. The CDR3 runs 12 residues. Trimming took 6 bases from V and 7 from J, leaving 10 bases between them. CDR3 DNA: TGTGCCAGCAGGACCATGGAGAATGAGCAGTTCTTC. Encoded protein: CASRTMENEQFF.

This chain connects TRBV5-1 to TRBJ2-3; 8 bases fit TRBD2. This CDR3 comprises 14 residues. The V segment lost 2 bases and the J segment 1 base; nucleotides outside the gene matches: 0. Germline V gene sequence: CDR1 SGHRS, CDR2 YFSETQ. The CDR3 loop reads CASSLLAGTDTQYF. Here the CDR3 DNA reads TGCGCCAGCAGCTTACTAGCGGGCACAGATACGCAGTATTTT.

The chain joins TRBV14 to TRBJ2-7; possibly TRBD1 for D (6 bases). Germline V gene lookup returns CDR1 SGHDN and CDR2 FVKESK. V was pared by 0 bases and J by 6 bases, with 12 bases between. The CDR3 runs 14 residues. Here the CDR3 DNA reads TGTGCCAGCAGCCAAGATCTTTCAGGGGTCGAGCAGTACTTC. Amino acids: CASSQDLSGVEQYF.

The V call is TRBV29-1, the J call TRBJ2-5, with 9 bases fitting TRBD1. The CDR3 has 14 residues. Germline values: CDR1 SQVTM, CDR2 ANQGSEA. V lost 8 bases to trimming and J lost 4 bases; unmatched junction nucleotides: 11. DNA of the CDR3: TGCAGCCTGTCTACAGGGGGCGTGGGAGAGACCCAGTACTTC. As protein: CSLSTGGVGETQYF. The whole variable domain, filled in from reference TRBV29-1 and TRBJ2-5, reads SAVISQKPSRDICQRGTSLTIQCQVDSQVTMMFWYRQQPGQSLTLIATANQGSEATYESGFVIDKFPISRPNLTFSTLTVSNMSPEDSSIYLCSLSTGGVGETQYFGPGTRLLVL.

This chain joins TRBV4-3 and TRBJ2-6; tentatively, D is TRBD1 (5 bases). CDR1 is LGHNA, CDR2 YSLEER, per germline. CDR3 length: 13 residues. V lost 7 bases and J 4 bases, leaving 8 bases between the germline ends. The CDR3 spells CASMGLGANVLTF. The CDR3 bases are TGCGCCAGCATGGGGCTAGGGGCCAACGTCCTGACTTTC.

This clone came up a few times. V gene TRBV18 combines with J gene TRBJ2-5; no clear D. Germline-derived CDR1 and CDR2 are KGHSH and LQKENI. V lost 4 bases and J 11 bases, leaving 17 bases between the germline ends. The CDR3 runs 13 residues. The CDR3 DNA is TGTGCCAGCTCACTCGCCTCGACGGGTGAGCAGTACTTC. Translating gives CASSLASTGEQYF. The whole variable domain, filled in from reference TRBV18 and TRBJ2-5, reads NAGVMQNPRHLVRRRGQEARLRCSPMKGHSHVYWYRQLPEEGLKFMVYLQKENIIDESGMPKERFSAEFPKEGPSILRIQQVVRGDSAAYFCASSLASTGEQYFGPGTRLLVL.

The chain has TRBV5-6 and TRBJ2-1; D remains unclear. Deletions cut 4 bases from V and 0 bases from J, with 11 bases between. The CDR3 loop spans 15 amino acids. CDR1 and CDR2 (germline): SGHDT, YYEEEE. DNA for the CDR3: TGTGCCAGCAGCCCACAGTACTTCTCCTACAATGAGCAGTTCTTC. It codes for CASSPQYFSYNEQFF. Using reference TRBV5-6 and TRBJ2-1 for the parts outside the CDR3, the full variable domain is DAGVTQSPTHLIKTRGQQVTLRCSPKSGHDTVSWYQQALGQGPQFIFQYYEEEERQRGNFPDRFSGHQFPNYSSELNVNALLLGDSALYLCASSPQYFSYNEQFFGPGTRLTVL.

This clone was seen a few times. The chain joins TRBV28 to TRBJ2-5, with 7 bases matching TRBD2. The assigned J gene may be wrong: the sequence end matches TRBJ2-7 better. CDR1 and CDR2 (germline): MDHEN, SYDVKM. The CDR3 spans 15 residues. The CDR3 DNA reads TGTGCCAGCAGTTCCCCGGTCGGGGGGAACTACGAGCAGTACTTC. It yields the protein CASSSPVGGNYEQYF.

The table lists this clone with a few counts. The V gene is TRBV29-1, the J gene TRBJ2-1; D is undetermined. The CDR3 covers 13 residues. V lost 4 bases to trimming and J lost 7 bases, with 14 bases between them. Germline loops: CDR1 SQVTM, CDR2 ANQGSEA. The CDR3 DNA reads as TGCAGCGTTGCCACAGTATCCCTTAATGAGCAGTTCTTC. It encodes CSVATVSLNEQFF.

The chain employs TRBV5-6 and TRBJ2-3; D remains unclear. Deletions cut 1 base from V and 5 bases from J, with 8 bases between. CDR1 and CDR2 (germline): SGHDT, YYEEEE. The CDR3 runs to 13 residues. The CDR3 sequence is CASSLSSGDTQYF. The CDR3 coding sequence is TGTGCCAGCAGCTTGAGTTCAGGAGATACGCAGTATTTT.

The sample holds a few counts of this clone. V gene TRBV4-3 combines with J gene TRBJ2-1; TRBD2 aligns across 9 bases. V lost 1 base and J lost 10; bases outside the gene matches: 8. This CDR3 has 15 residues. Germline CDR1 reads LGHNA; CDR2 reads YSLEER. The CDR3 is CASSQGSRAGGEQFF. The CDR3 DNA reads as TGCGCCAGCAGCCAAGGGAGTCGAGCGGGGGGAGAGCAGTTCTTC.

This clone was counted between two and nine times. The V call is TRBV6-5, the J call TRBJ2-2, with D uncertain. Per germline, CDR1 MNHEY and CDR2 SVGAGI. The length of the CDR3 is 13 residues. V lost 6 bases, J lost 2 bases, and 7 bases lay in between. The CDR3 loop reads CASSDFNTGELFF. DNA for the CDR3: TGTGCCAGCAGCGACTTTAACACCGGGGAGCTGTTTTTT.

The V gene is TRBV28, the J gene TRBJ2-2, with 7 bases lining up with TRBD1. Trimming took 6 bases from V and 16 from J; bases not matched to a gene: 11. This CDR3 comprises 12 residues. Per germline, CDR1 MDHEN and CDR2 SYDVKM. CDR3 residues: CASSRYRGGGFF. The CDR3 DNA sequence: TGTGCCAGCAGCCGCTACAGGGGTGGAGGGTTTTTT.

The chain recombines TRBV28 with TRBJ1-5, with 8 bases aligning to TRBD1. The germline V gene has CDR1 MDHEN and CDR2 SYDVKM. V trimming: 3 bases; J trimming: 5 bases; junction bases outside the gene matches: 9. The CDR3 has 16 amino acids. The CDR3 DNA reads as TGTGCCAGCAGTTTTCCTGGACAGGGTTGGTATCAGCCCCAGCATTTT. This encodes CASSFPGQGWYQPQHF.

The J gene is TRBJ2-7, the V gene TRBV2, with 7 bases aligning to TRBD2. The CDR3 consists of 12 residues. Germline lookup yields CDR1 SNHLY and CDR2 FYNNEI. J was trimmed by 5 bases and V by 4 bases; bases with no gene match: 2. Written as DNA, the CDR3 is TGTGCCAGCAGTGCGGGGGGTAACGAGCAGTACTTC. The encoded protein is CASSAGGNEQYF. Full variable domain (outside the CDR3, taken from reference TRBV2 and TRBJ2-7): EPEVTQTPSHQVTQMGQEVILRCVPISNHLYFYWYRQILGQKVEFLVSFYNNEISEKSEIFDDQFSVERPDGSNFTLKIRSTKLEDSAMYFCASSAGGNEQYFGPGTRLTVT.

The CDR3 bases are TGCGCCAGCAGCCAATTCTCTAGCGGCAGCTCCTACAATGAGCAGTTCTTC. It translates to CASSQFSSGSSYNEQFF. The chain employs TRBV4-3 and TRBJ2-1; the match to TRBD2 covers 7 bases. The germline gives CDR1 LGHNA, CDR2 YSLEER. The V segment lost 2 bases and the J segment 0 bases; nucleotides outside the gene matches: 7. This CDR3 region has 17 residues.